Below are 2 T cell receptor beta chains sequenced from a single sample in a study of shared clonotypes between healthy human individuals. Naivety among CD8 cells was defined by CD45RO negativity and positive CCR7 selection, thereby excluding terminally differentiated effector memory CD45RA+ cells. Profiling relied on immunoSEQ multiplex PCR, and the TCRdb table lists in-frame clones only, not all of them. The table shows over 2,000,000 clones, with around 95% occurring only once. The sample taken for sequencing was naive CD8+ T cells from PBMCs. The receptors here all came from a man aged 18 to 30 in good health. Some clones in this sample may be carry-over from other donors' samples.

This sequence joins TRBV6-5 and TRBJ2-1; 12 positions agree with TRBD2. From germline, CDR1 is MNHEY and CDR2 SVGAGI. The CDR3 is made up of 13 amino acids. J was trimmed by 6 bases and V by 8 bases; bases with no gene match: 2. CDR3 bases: TGTGCCAGCGGACTAGCGGGACCCAATGAGCAGTTCTTC. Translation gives CASGLAGPNEQFF.

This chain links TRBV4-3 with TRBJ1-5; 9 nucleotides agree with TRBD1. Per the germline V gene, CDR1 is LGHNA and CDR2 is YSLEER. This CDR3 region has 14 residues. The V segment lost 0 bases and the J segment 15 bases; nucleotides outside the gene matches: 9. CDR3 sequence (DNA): TGCGCCAGCAGCCAAGATCGGTGGGACAGGGAAATGCATTTT. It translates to CASSQDRWDREMHF.